A single sample gave rise to the 11 T cell receptor beta chains below, sequenced in a study of blood T cell repertoires in COVID-19. Sequenced by immunoSEQ multiplex PCR; TCRdb stores in-frame clones only, minus some. Here the sample spans 150,000 to 250,000 clones, just under 85% being singletons. The material sequenced was peripheral blood. These receptors were collected from a human donor with acute or convalescent COVID-19. The donor label of this sample is uncertain.

V usage is TRBV2 and J usage is TRBJ1-6, with 7 bases fitting TRBD1. Germline loops: CDR1 SNHLY, CDR2 FYNNEI. V lost 5 bases, J lost 9 bases, and 13 bases stayed unmatched. There are 16 residues in the CDR3. The CDR3 region is CASSYAGGVFPSPLHF. CDR3 DNA sequence: TGTGCCAGCAGTTATGCAGGGGGTGTGTTTCCTTCACCCCTCCACTTT.

J is TRBJ1-2 and V is TRBV6-2 or TRBV6-3, with 9 bases matching TRBD1. The junction had 2 bases not matched to a gene; V was cut back by 5 bases and J by 4 bases. CDR3 length: 13 residues. Germline V gene sequence: CDR1 MNHEY, CDR2 SVGEGT. CDR3 sequence (DNA): TGTGCCAGCAGTCTGACAGGGGGCTATGGCTACACCTTC. Translated: CASSLTGGYGYTF.

The chain uses TRBV2 and TRBJ1-1; unclear D gene. V was trimmed by 7 bases and J by 4 bases, leaving 16 bases between them. Germline V CDR1 and CDR2: SNHLY, FYNNEI. This CDR3 region has 14 residues. The CDR3 loop is CASNEHLGSTEAFF. The CDR3, as DNA: TGTGCCAGCAACGAACACCTGGGGAGCACTGAAGCTTTCTTT.

This chain connects TRBV18 to TRBJ2-6, with a tentative D call TRBD2 (5 bases). The CDR3 is made up of 15 amino acids. Germline CDR1 reads KGHSH; CDR2 reads LQKENI. Trimming left V 3 bases short and J 6 bases short, with 12 bases between. The CDR3 region has the DNA TGTGCCAGCTCACCTGACGGGCTAGCGGCCAACGTCCTGACTTTC. This sequence encodes CASSPDGLAANVLTF.

In this sample, this clone turned up once. CDR3 protein: CASSLGQGVGYTF. CDR3 DNA: TGCGCCAGCAGCTTGGGACAGGGCGTTGGCTACACCTTC. V and J are TRBV5-1 and TRBJ1-2, with 7 positions matching TRBD1. V shed 0 bases, J shed 7 bases, and the junction held 3 bases outside the gene matches. Germline CDR1 is SGHRS and CDR2 is YFSETQ. CDR3 size: 13 residues.

This clone appeared a few times. This chain joins TRBV7-3 and TRBJ1-2, with 7 bases that match TRBD1. The CDR3 length is 12 residues. The germline gives CDR1 SGHTA, CDR2 FQGTGA. V shed 5 bases, J shed 6 bases, and the junction held 3 bases outside the gene matches. The CDR3 DNA is TGTGCCAGCAGCCTGACAGGGAATGGCTACACCTTC. It specifies CASSLTGNGYTF.

The chain joins TRBV11-2 to TRBJ2-2; TRBD1 agrees at 7 bases. V lost 5 bases to trimming and J lost 2 bases; unmatched junction nucleotides: 5. CDR3 size: 15 residues. Germline V gives CDR1 SGHAT, CDR2 FQNNGV. The CDR3 DNA is TGTGCCAGCAGCCACCGGGACAGTAACACCGGGGAGCTGTTTTTT. The encoded protein is CASSHRDSNTGELFF.

Turning to this clone: A read error may account for a junction end that differs from germline. The V and J genes are TRBV18 and TRBJ2-2; 9 bases are a match to TRBD1. The CDR3 extends over 18 amino acids. Germline values: CDR1 KGHSH, CDR2 LQKENI. CDR3 residues: CASSPRGRDREWRRGAVF. In DNA form, the CDR3 reads TGTGCCAGCTCACCACGGGGCCGGGACAGGGAATGGCGCCGGGGAGCTGTTTTT.

The chain links TRBV28 to TRBJ2-7, with 11 bases identical to TRBD1. This CDR3 is built from 15 residues. Losses at the gene ends were 3 bases for V and 4 bases for J; bases not matched to a gene: 5. The germline CDR1 and CDR2 sequences are MDHEN and SYDVKM. The chain's CDR3 is CASSFQDRGRYEQYF. As DNA, the CDR3 is TGTGCCAGCAGTTTCCAGGACAGGGGGCGGTACGAGCAGTACTTC.

V and J are TRBV4-2 and TRBJ1-4, with D perhaps TRBD1 (6 bases). The CDR3 totals 18 residues. The V end was cut by 4 bases, the J end by 2 bases, with 20 bases between. Per the germline V gene, CDR1 is LGHNA and CDR2 is YNFKEQ. CDR3 loop: CASSPRPQGRMTNEKLFF. DNA for the CDR3: TGTGCCAGCAGCCCTAGACCCCAGGGGCGCATGACTAATGAAAAACTGTTTTTT.

V is TRBV9 and J is TRBJ1-4, with 7 bases identical to TRBD1. Trimming removed 2 bases from V and 6 bases from J; junction bases left unmatched: 4. The CDR3 is 14 amino acids. Germline-derived CDR1 and CDR2 are SGDLS and YYNGEE. This CDR3 reads CASSVTGIDEKLFF. Written as DNA, the CDR3 is TGTGCCAGCAGCGTGACAGGGATTGATGAAAAACTGTTTTTT. The full variable domain, rest sourced from reference TRBV9 and TRBJ1-4, is DSGVTQTPKHLITATGQRVTLRCSPRSGDLSVYWYQQSLDQGLQFLIQYYNGEERAKGNILERFSAQQFPDLHSELNLSSLELGDSALYFCASSVTGIDEKLFFGSGTQLSVL.